This T cell receptor (beta chain) is from a study of cytomegalovirus exposure and HLA in healthy donors. Per the germline V gene, CDR1 is SGHVS and CDR2 is FQNEAQ. V lost 5 bases to trimming and J lost 6 bases, with 20 bases between them. CDR3 length: 17 residues. In the PCR, 60 Vbeta and 13 Jbeta primers were used. Sequencing used immunoSEQ multiplex PCR; TCRdb keeps in-frame clones, though not all of them. There are around 110,000 clones in the sample; about 86% occur only once, and around 4% lies in the top ten. The receptor was derived from a woman aged 25 to 45 in good health and CMV-seronegative. Sequenced: PBMCs. J is TRBJ1-6 and V is TRBV7-8; TRBD1 is a possible D gene (5 bases). The CDR3 spells CASSLGLARGPNSPLHF. CDR3 coding DNA: TGTGCCAGCAGCCTCGGCCTTGCGCGGGGCCCTAATTCACCCCTCCACTTT.